What follows are 6 T cell receptor beta chains derived from one specimen sequenced in a study of control samples from healthy donors and cancer patients. The method was immunoSEQ multiplex PCR; TCRdb's version includes in-frame clones alone and lacks a portion of them. The repertoire holds some 150,000 clones, with around 92% as singletons. The source material was blood. The source is a woman in her twenties or thirties in good health.

This clone was recorded only once. The chain is built from TRBV19 and TRBJ1-1; D unresolved. The CDR3 is 13 amino acids. CDR1 is LNHDA, CDR2 SQIVND, per germline (reference sequence). Deletions cut 6 bases from V and 0 bases from J, with 8 bases between. The CDR3 here is CASRDRMNTEAFF. In DNA form, the CDR3 reads TGTGCCAGTAGGGACCGCATGAACACTGAAGCTTTCTTT. The whole variable domain, filled in from reference TRBV19 and TRBJ1-1, reads DGGITQSPKYLFRKEGQNVTLSCEQNLNHDAMYWYRQDPGQGLRLIYYSQIVNDFQKGDIAEGYSVSREKKESFPLTVTSAQKNPTAFYLCASRDRMNTEAFFGQGTRLTVV.

In its sample, this clone was seen once. The chain links TRBV15 to TRBJ2-7; 7 positions agree with TRBD2. Germline assignment: CDR1 LNHNV and CDR2 YYDKDF (reference sequence). Trimming took 1 base from V and 3 from J; bases not matched to a gene: 6. The CDR3 extends over 15 amino acids. The DNA of the CDR3 is TGTGCCACCAGCAGAGGCGGATCGGGGGGCTACGAGCAGTACTTC. Protein product: CATSRGGSGGYEQYF.

The CDR3 DNA is TGTGCCAGCAGTGAGGGGGGTCGGACAACTGAAGCTTTCTTT. As protein: CASSEGGRTTEAFF. The J gene is TRBJ1-1, the V gene TRBV2; weak D call: TRBD1 (5 bases). The CDR3 has 14 residues. Germline V gene data show CDR1 as SNHLY and CDR2 as FYNNEI. V was shortened by 3 bases and J by 5 bases, with 13 bases between the two germline ends.

The chain couples TRBV6-5 to TRBJ1-6, with TRBD1 matching 11 bases. The CDR3 length is 11 residues. Trimming took 7 bases from V and 15 from J; bases not matched to a gene: 2. Germline V gives CDR1 MNHEY, CDR2 SVGAGI. CDR3 bases: TGTGCCAGCACGGGACAGGGGGGCCTCCACTTT. Protein product: CASTGQGGLHF.

The V and J genes are TRBV4-1 and TRBJ2-5, with 12 bases identical to TRBD2. In germline, CDR1 is MGHRA, CDR2 YSYEKL. Trimming took 3 bases from V and 2 from J; bases not matched to a gene: 4. This CDR3 is built from 16 residues. DNA of the CDR3: TGCGCCAGCAGCCAGGCTAGCGGGGGGGGGCAAGAGACCCAGTACTTC. It encodes CASSQASGGGQETQYF.

The chain couples TRBV23-1 to TRBJ2-7; the D gene could be TRBD1 or TRBD2 (5 bases each). TRBV23-1 carries the ORF label, with uncertain function. The length of the CDR3 is 14 residues. V was pared by 2 bases and J by 2 bases, with 10 bases between. The CDR3: CASSQRDEPYEQYF. CDR3 sequence (DNA): TGCGCCAGCAGTCAACGGGACGAGCCCTACGAGCAGTACTTC.